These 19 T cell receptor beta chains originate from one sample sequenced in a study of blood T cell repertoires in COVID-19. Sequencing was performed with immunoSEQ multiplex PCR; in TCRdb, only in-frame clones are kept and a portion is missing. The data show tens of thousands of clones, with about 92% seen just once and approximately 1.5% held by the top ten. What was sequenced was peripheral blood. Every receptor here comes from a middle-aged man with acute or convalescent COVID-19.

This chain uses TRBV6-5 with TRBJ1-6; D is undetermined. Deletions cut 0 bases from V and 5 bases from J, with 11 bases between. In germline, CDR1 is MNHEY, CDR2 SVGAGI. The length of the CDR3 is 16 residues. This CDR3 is CASSYSFGHHNSPLHF. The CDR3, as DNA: TGTGCCAGCAGTTACTCGTTCGGTCACCATAATTCACCCCTCCACTTT.

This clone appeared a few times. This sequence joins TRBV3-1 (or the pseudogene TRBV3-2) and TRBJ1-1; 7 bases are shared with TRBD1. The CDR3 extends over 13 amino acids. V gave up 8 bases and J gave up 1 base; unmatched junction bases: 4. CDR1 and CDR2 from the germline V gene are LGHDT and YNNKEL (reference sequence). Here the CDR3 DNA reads TGTGCCAGCGGTTCAGGGGGGAACACTGAAGCTTTCTTT. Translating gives CASGSGGNTEAFF.

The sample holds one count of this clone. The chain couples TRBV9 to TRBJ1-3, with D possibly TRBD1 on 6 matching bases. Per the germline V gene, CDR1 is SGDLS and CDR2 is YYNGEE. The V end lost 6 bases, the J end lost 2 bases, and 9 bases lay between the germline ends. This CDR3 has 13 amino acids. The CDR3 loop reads CASKEGAGNTIYF. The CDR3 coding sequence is TGTGCCAGCAAAGAGGGGGCTGGAAACACCATATATTTT. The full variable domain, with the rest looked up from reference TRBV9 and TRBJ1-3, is DSGVTQTPKHLITATGQRVTLRCSPRSGDLSVYWYQQSLDQGLQFLIQYYNGEERAKGNILERFSAQQFPDLHSELNLSSLELGDSALYFCASKEGAGNTIYFGEGSWLTVV.

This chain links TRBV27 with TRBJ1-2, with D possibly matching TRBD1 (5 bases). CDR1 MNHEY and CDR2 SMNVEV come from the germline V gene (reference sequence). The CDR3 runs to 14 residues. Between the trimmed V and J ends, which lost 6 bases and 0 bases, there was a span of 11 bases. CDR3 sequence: CASSPQGSNYGYTF. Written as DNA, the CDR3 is TGTGCCAGCAGCCCCCAGGGTTCTAACTATGGCTACACCTTC.

The CDR3 here is CASSPQGQGYNEQFF. The CDR3 DNA reads TGTGCCAGCTCACCACAGGGACAGGGTTACAATGAGCAGTTCTTC. V usage is TRBV18 and J usage is TRBJ2-1; 9 bases match TRBD1. CDR1 and CDR2 (germline): KGHSH, LQKENI. J gave up 4 bases and V 1 base, and 2 bases lay outside the gene matches. The CDR3 length is 15 residues.

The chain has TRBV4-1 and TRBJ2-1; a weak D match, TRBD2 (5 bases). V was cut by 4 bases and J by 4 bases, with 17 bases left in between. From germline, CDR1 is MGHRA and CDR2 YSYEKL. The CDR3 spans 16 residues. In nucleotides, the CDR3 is TGCGCCAGCAGCCCATTGGACTTGTTAATTTACAATGAGCAGTTCTTC. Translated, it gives CASSPLDLLIYNEQFF.

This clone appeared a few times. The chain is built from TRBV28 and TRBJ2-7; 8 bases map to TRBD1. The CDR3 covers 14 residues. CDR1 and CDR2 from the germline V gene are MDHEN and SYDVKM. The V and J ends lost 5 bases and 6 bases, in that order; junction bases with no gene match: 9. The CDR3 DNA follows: TGTGCCAGCAGTCCGAGGACAGGGTTTGGCGAGCAGTACGTC. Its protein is CASSPRTGFGEQYV.

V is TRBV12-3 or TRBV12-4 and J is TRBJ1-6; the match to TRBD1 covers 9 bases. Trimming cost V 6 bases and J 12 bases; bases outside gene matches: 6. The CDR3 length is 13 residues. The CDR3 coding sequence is TGTGCCAGCAGGCGGACAGGGGTGGGACCCCTCCACTTT. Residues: CASRRTGVGPLHF.

CDR3 loop: CAISERDNQETQYF. CDR3 nucleotides: TGTGCCATCAGTGAGCGGGACAACCAAGAGACCCAGTACTTC. The genes are TRBV10-3 and TRBJ2-5; possible D gene TRBD1, 6 bases. V was clipped by 2 bases and J by 0 bases, with 7 bases between them. The CDR3 runs 14 residues. The germline gives CDR1 ENHRY, CDR2 SYGVKD.

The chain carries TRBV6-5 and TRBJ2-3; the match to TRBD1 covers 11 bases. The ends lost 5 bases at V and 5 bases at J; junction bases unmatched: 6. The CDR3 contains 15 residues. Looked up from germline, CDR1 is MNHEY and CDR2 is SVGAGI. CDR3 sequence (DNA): TGTGCCAGCAGTCCCGGGACAGGGGGGGTAGATACGCAGTATTTT. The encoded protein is CASSPGTGGVDTQYF.

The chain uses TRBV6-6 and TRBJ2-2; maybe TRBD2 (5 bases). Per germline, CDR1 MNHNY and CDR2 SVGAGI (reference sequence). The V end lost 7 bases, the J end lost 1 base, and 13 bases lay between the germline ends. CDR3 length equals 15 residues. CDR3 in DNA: TGTGCCAGCATGAGGGTTGGAGTGAACACCGGGGAGCTGTTTTTT. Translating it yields CASMRVGVNTGELFF.

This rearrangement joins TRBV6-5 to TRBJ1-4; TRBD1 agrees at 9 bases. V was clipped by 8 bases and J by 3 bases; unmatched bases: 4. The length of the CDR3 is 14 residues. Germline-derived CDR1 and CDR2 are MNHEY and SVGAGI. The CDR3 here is CASLRDRANEKLFF. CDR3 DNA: TGTGCCAGCTTGAGGGACAGGGCTAATGAAAAACTGTTTTTT.

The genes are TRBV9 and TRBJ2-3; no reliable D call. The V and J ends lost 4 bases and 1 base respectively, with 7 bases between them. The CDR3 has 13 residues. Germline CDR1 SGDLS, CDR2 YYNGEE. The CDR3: CASSPSGTDTQYF. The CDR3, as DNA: TGTGCCAGCAGCCCGTCGGGCACAGATACGCAGTATTTT.

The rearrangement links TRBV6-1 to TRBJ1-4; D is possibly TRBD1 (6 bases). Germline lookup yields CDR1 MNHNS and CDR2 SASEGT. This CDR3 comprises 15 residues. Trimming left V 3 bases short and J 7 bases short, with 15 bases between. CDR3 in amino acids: CASSEQQGWGEKLFF. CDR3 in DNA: TGTGCCAGCAGTGAGCAACAGGGCTGGGGTGAAAAACTGTTTTTT.

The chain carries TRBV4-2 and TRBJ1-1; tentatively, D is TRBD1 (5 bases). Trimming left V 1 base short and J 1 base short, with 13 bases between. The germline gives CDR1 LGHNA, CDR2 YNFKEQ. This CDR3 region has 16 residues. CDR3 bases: TGTGCCAGCAGCCAAGGGGGCCAGGCAGGGAACACTGAAGCTTTCTTT. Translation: CASSQGGQAGNTEAFF.

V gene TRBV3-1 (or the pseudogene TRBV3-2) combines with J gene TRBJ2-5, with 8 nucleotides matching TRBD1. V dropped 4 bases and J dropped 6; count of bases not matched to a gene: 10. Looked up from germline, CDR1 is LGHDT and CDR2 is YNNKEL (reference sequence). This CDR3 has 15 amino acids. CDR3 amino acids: CASSLLTGVVKTQYF. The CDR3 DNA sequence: TGTGCCAGCAGCCTACTGACAGGGGTCGTGAAGACCCAGTACTTC.

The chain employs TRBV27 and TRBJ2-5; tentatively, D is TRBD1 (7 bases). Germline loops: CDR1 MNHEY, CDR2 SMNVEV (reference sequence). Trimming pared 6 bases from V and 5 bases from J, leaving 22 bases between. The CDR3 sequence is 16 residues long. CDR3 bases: TGTGCCAGCAGACGAGGTGGGACAGCGGGCGGTGAGACCCAGTACTTC. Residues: CASRRGGTAGGETQYF.

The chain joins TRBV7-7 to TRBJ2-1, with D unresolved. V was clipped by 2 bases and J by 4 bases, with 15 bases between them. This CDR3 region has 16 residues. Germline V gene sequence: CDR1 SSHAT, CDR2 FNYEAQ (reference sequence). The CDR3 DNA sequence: TGTGCCAGCAGCTTACGAGGCGGCAGCTTTTACAATGAGCAGTTCTTC. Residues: CASSLRGGSFYNEQFF.

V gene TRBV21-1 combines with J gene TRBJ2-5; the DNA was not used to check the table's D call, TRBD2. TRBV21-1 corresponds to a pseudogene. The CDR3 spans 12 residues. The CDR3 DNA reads TGTGCCACCCCGGGGGAGCAAGAGACCCAGTACTTC. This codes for CATPGEQETQYF.